These 32 T cell receptor beta chains were sequenced from one sample in a study of cytomegalovirus exposure and HLA in healthy donors. Primers: 60 Vbeta forward and 13 Jbeta reverse. The protocol was immunoSEQ multiplex PCR, while the TCRdb copy is restricted to in-frame clones and leaves out a portion. The table shows about 180,000 clones, with 65% to 80% occurring only once. Sequenced material: PBMCs. These receptors originate from a woman between 35 and 50 years old in good health and CMV-seronegative.

The J gene is TRBJ1-1, the V gene TRBV5-8; 8 positions agree with TRBD1. The CDR3 consists of 13 residues. Germline V gene sequence: CDR1 SGHTS, CDR2 YDEGEE. The junction had 7 bases not matched to a gene; V was cut back by 2 bases and J by 10 bases. The chain's CDR3 is CASSFRGREGAFF. CDR3 nucleotides: TGTGCCAGCAGCTTCAGGGGGCGAGAGGGAGCTTTCTTT.

This clone came up once. The chain couples TRBV9 to TRBJ1-4; D uncertain. This CDR3 has 13 amino acids. Deletions cut 4 bases from V and 10 bases from J, with 14 bases between. CDR1 and CDR2 from the germline V gene are SGDLS and YYNGEE. Here the CDR3 DNA reads TGTGCCAGCAGCTCCCGGGAAGGTGGAAAACTGTTTTTT. Residues: CASSSREGGKLFF.

This chain connects TRBV4-3 to TRBJ2-7, with 12 nucleotides matching TRBD2. Trimming at V came to 1 base and at J to 1 base, leaving 2 bases not matched to a gene. Germline V lookup: CDR1 LGHNA, CDR2 YSLEER. The CDR3 has 16 residues. This chain's CDR3 is CASSQALAGGSYEQYF. The DNA of the CDR3 is TGCGCCAGCAGCCAAGCCCTAGCGGGAGGGTCCTACGAGCAGTACTTC.

This clone has just one count. The chain is built from TRBV28 and TRBJ1-4; D might be TRBD1 (6 bases). Germline V lookup: CDR1 MDHEN, CDR2 SYDVKM. Between the trimmed V and J ends, which lost 3 bases and 2 bases, there was a span of 13 bases. This CDR3 comprises 16 residues. The DNA for the CDR3 is TGTGCCAGCAGTTTTCCAGGGGTTTTTACTAATGAAAAACTGTTTTTT. It encodes CASSFPGVFTNEKLFF. Full variable domain (missing parts from reference TRBV28 and TRBJ1-4): DVKVTQSSRYLVKRTGEKVFLECVQDMDHENMFWYRQDPGLGLRLIYFSYDVKMKEKGDIPEGYSVSREKKERFSLILESASTNQTSMYLCASSFPGVFTNEKLFFGSGTQLSVL.

This chain links TRBV13 with TRBJ2-7, with 12 bases lining up with TRBD2. Germline values: CDR1 PRHDT, CDR2 FYEKMQ (reference sequence). The CDR3 loop spans 15 amino acids. The junction had 3 bases not matched to a gene; V was cut back by 5 bases and J by 1 base. Here the CDR3 reads CASSTLAGGSYEQYF. The CDR3, as DNA: TGTGCCAGCAGCACCCTAGCGGGGGGGTCCTACGAGCAGTACTTC.

The J gene is TRBJ2-7, the V gene TRBV28, with 10 bases fitting TRBD1. The germline gives CDR1 MDHEN, CDR2 SYDVKM. The CDR3 is 15 amino acids. Unmatched junction bases numbered 6, after V lost 6 bases and J lost 1 base. In nucleotides, the CDR3 is TGTGCCAGCAGCCAAATGGGACAGGGGTCCTACGAGCAGTACTTC. Protein sequence: CASSQMGQGSYEQYF.

This chain links TRBV28 with TRBJ2-2, with a possible D match to TRBD1 (6 bases). Trimming cost V 7 bases and J 1 base, with 13 bases left between them. CDR1 MDHEN and CDR2 SYDVKM come from the germline V gene. This CDR3 is built from 15 residues. The DNA of the CDR3 is TGTGCCAGCACCGTGGGGACACTGAACACCGGGGAGCTGTTTTTT. Amino acid sequence: CASTVGTLNTGELFF.

The V gene is TRBV7-2, the J gene TRBJ2-7; TRBD1 aligns across 7 bases. The V segment lost 2 bases and the J segment 8 bases; nucleotides outside the gene matches: 18. CDR1 and CDR2 (germline): SGHTA, FQGNSA. The length of the CDR3 is 17 residues. For the CDR3, the DNA is TGTGCCAGCAGCTTATTGAACCTCCGGGACAGTCTTCTTCAGCAGTACTTC. It translates to CASSLLNLRDSLLQQYF.

This clone was recorded a few times. The chain has TRBV15 and TRBJ2-1; 13 nucleotides match TRBD2. This CDR3 region has 15 residues. Germline assignment: CDR1 LNHNV and CDR2 YYDKDF (reference sequence). V lost 3 bases to trimming and J lost 9 bases; unmatched junction nucleotides: 5. CDR3: CATSSTSGGASEQFF. The CDR3 nucleotides read TGTGCCACCAGCAGTACTAGCGGGGGGGCATCTGAGCAGTTCTTC.

J is TRBJ2-7 and V is TRBV29-1; perhaps TRBD2 as D (6 bases). V was trimmed by 2 bases and J by 0 bases, leaving 11 bases between them. Per the germline V gene, CDR1 is SQVTM and CDR2 is ANQGSEA. This CDR3 spans 14 amino acids. The CDR3 region is CSVESGGSSYEQYF. CDR3 nucleotides: TGCAGCGTTGAATCCGGAGGGAGCTCCTACGAGCAGTACTTC.

The CDR3 coding sequence is TGTGCCAGCAGTGGGACTAGCGGGGGGCCAACCACAGATACGCAGTATTTT. It encodes CASSGTSGGPTTDTQYF. This rearrangement joins TRBV2 to TRBJ2-3, with 14 nucleotides matching TRBD2. Germline V lookup: CDR1 SNHLY, CDR2 FYNNEI. The CDR3 length is 17 residues. J gave up 2 bases and V 4 bases, and 5 bases lay outside the gene matches.

The chain combines TRBV6-6 with TRBJ2-4, with 8 bases fitting TRBD2. Losses at the gene ends were 8 bases for V and 11 bases for J; bases not matched to a gene: 11. This CDR3 has 13 residues. Germline V lookup: CDR1 MNHNY, CDR2 SVGAGI (reference sequence). The CDR3 protein is CASQSTGLGLQYF. The CDR3 region has the DNA TGTGCCAGCCAATCCACGGGACTAGGCCTTCAGTACTTC.

The chain links TRBV4-1 to TRBJ2-7; a weak D match, TRBD1 (6 bases). The CDR3 totals 15 residues. V lost 4 bases and J 0 bases, leaving 13 bases between the germline ends. CDR1 is MGHRA and CDR2 is YSYEKL in the germline V gene. This chain's CDR3 is CASSLDRLSSYEQYF. Written as DNA, the CDR3 is TGCGCCAGCAGCCTTGACAGGCTAAGCTCCTACGAGCAGTACTTC.

The chain couples TRBV28 to TRBJ2-7; TRBD1 matches 7 bases. V was clipped by 5 bases and J by 5 bases; unmatched bases: 0. Germline V gives CDR1 MDHEN, CDR2 SYDVKM. The CDR3 runs to 11 residues. This CDR3 is CASSDRDEQYF. The CDR3, as DNA: TGTGCCAGCAGTGACAGGGACGAGCAGTACTTC.

This chain connects TRBV10-3 to TRBJ2-1, with 9 bases that match TRBD1. The germline CDR1 and CDR2 sequences are ENHRY and SYGVKD. The CDR3 has 18 amino acids. After removal of 4 bases from V and 4 bases from J, the junction contained 14 bases not matched to a gene. This chain's CDR3 is CAISVYGGGQGIYNEQFF. CDR3 DNA: TGTGCCATCAGTGTTTACGGCGGTGGACAGGGGATTTACAATGAGCAGTTCTTC.

Regarding this clone: The germline gene is not matched at one end of the junction; a read error may be the cause. CDR3 bases: TGTTCCAGCAGCTTAGGAGTTGACTCCTACGAGCAGTACTTC. It translates to CSSSLGVDSYEQYF. V gene TRBV7-9 combines with J gene TRBJ2-7; D gene ambiguous. The CDR3 runs to 14 residues. Germline values: CDR1 SEHNR, CDR2 FQNEAQ (reference sequence).

This chain joins TRBV7-9 and TRBJ1-2; 7 nucleotides match TRBD1. Germline-derived CDR1 and CDR2 are SEHNR and FQNEAQ (reference sequence). This CDR3 is built from 16 residues. Trimming cost V 4 bases and J 1 base; bases outside gene matches: 9. The CDR3 coding sequence is TGTGCCAGCAGCTCCGCCGACAGGGTGTTTAACTATGGCTACACCTTC. Protein sequence: CASSSADRVFNYGYTF.

This clone was picked up a small number of times. This chain uses TRBV30 with TRBJ1-5; D is unclear. V was cut by 4 bases and J by 0 bases, with 13 bases left in between. CDR3 size: 15 residues. Germline V gene sequence: CDR1 GTSNPN, CDR2 SVGIG (reference sequence). CDR3 residues: CAWTPPGISNQPQHF. Written as DNA, the CDR3 is TGTGCCTGGACCCCTCCGGGGATTAGCAATCAGCCCCAGCATTTT.

J is TRBJ2-7 and V is TRBV7-9, with TRBD2 as a possible D gene (7 bases). CDR1 SEHNR and CDR2 FQNEAQ come from the germline V gene (reference sequence). The CDR3 is 16 amino acids. The V gene lost 3 bases and the J gene lost 2 bases, with 17 bases spanning the gap. In DNA, the CDR3 is TGTGCCAGCAGCTTTGATGCGGGCGGGGGCACCTACGAGCAGTACTTC. It encodes CASSFDAGGGTYEQYF.

The chain recombines TRBV11-2 with TRBJ2-3, with 7 bases that match TRBD2. J lost 5 bases, V lost 4 bases, and 3 bases had no gene match. Germline CDR1 is SGHAT and CDR2 is FQNNGV. The CDR3 has 13 amino acids. CDR3 nucleotides: TGTGCCAGCAGCTGGGTAGCGGGAGATACGCAGTATTTT. Protein sequence: CASSWVAGDTQYF. Full variable domain (remainder filled in from reference TRBV11-2 and TRBJ2-3): EAGVAQSPRYKIIEKRQSVAFWCNPISGHATLYWYQQILGQGPKLLIQFQNNGVVDDSQLPKDRFSAERLKGVDSTLKIQPAKLEDSAVYLCASSWVAGDTQYFGPGTRLTVL.

This chain connects TRBV5-6 to TRBJ1-1; D possibly corresponds to TRBD1 (6 bases). The length of the CDR3 is 16 residues. The V gene's germline CDR1 is SGHDT and CDR2 YYEEEE. Trimming left V 6 bases short and J 0 bases short, with 18 bases between. The CDR3: CASTSNRVGMNTEAFF. CDR3 in DNA: TGTGCCAGCACCTCAAACAGGGTAGGCATGAACACTGAAGCTTTCTTT.

This rearrangement joins TRBV11-3 to TRBJ2-5, with TRBD1 as a possible D gene (5 bases). The CDR3 loop spans 14 amino acids. Germline CDR1 reads SGHNT; CDR2 reads YENEEA. The V and J ends lost 5 bases and 3 bases respectively, with 13 bases between them. CDR3 DNA: TGTGCCAGCAGCCAGACAGCCAGAGAAGAGACCCAGTACTTC. It translates to CASSQTAREETQYF.

The rearrangement uses TRBV2 and TRBJ2-1; TRBD2 aligns across 9 bases. CDR1 is SNHLY and CDR2 is FYNNEI in the germline V gene. This CDR3 has 13 residues. V lost 11 bases and J lost 4; bases outside the gene matches: 6. The CDR3 loop is CARSGRRYNEQFF. CDR3 bases: TGTGCCCGTAGCGGGAGAAGGTACAATGAGCAGTTCTTC.

This clone was found a few times. The rearrangement joins TRBV2 to TRBJ1-4; D not certain. The CDR3 runs 14 residues. Germline loops: CDR1 SNHLY, CDR2 FYNNEI. Trimming removed 8 bases at V and 8 bases at J, with 18 bases between. CDR3 region: CASGRARSGEKLFF. Here the CDR3 DNA reads TGTGCCAGCGGGAGAGCCCGATCTGGGGAAAAACTGTTTTTT.

The chain links TRBV7-2 to TRBJ1-2, with 10 bases aligning to TRBD1. J lost 7 bases, V lost 1 base, and 3 bases had no gene match. The CDR3 is 14 amino acids. From germline, CDR1 is SGHTA and CDR2 FQGNSA. Here the CDR3 reads CASSLGQGARGYTF. The CDR3 bases are TGTGCCAGCAGCTTAGGACAGGGGGCGCGTGGCTACACCTTC.

The genes are TRBV7-9 and TRBJ1-1; D is unresolved. From germline, CDR1 is SEHNR and CDR2 FQNEAQ (reference sequence). The CDR3 length is 14 residues. Trimming cost V 6 bases and J 4 bases, with 15 bases left between them. CDR3 sequence: CASRTKELGTEAFF. The CDR3, as DNA: TGTGCCAGCAGAACTAAGGAGCTCGGCACTGAAGCTTTCTTT. Full variable domain (outside the CDR3, taken from reference TRBV7-9 and TRBJ1-1): DTGVSQNPRHKITKRGQNVTFRCDPISEHNRLYWYRQTLGQGPEFLTYFQNEAQLEKSRLLSDRFSAERPKGSFSTLEIQRTEQGDSAMYLCASRTKELGTEAFFGQGTRLTVV.

This sequence joins TRBV7-2 and TRBJ1-1; TRBD1 agrees at 9 bases. The CDR3 extends over 15 amino acids. Per the germline V gene, CDR1 is SGHTA and CDR2 is FQGNSA. The V segment lost 4 bases and the J segment 4 bases; nucleotides outside the gene matches: 7. The CDR3 is CASSSTGTGFTEAFF. CDR3 nucleotides: TGTGCCAGCAGCTCAACCGGGACAGGGTTCACTGAAGCTTTCTTT.

The chain employs TRBV21-1 and TRBJ2-7; the table's D call, TRBD2, was not checked against the DNA. TRBV21-1 is given as a pseudogene. This CDR3 is built from 18 residues. The CDR3 nucleotides read TGTGCCAGCAGCAACCCAACTCTCACGAAGCGGGAGTTGTACGAGCAGTACTTC. Its translation: CASSNPTLTKRELYEQYF.

As regards this clone: Other nucleotide sequences from this sample produce the same CDR3. The chain combines TRBV2 with TRBJ1-5; D is unresolved. Trimming removed 4 bases at V and 5 bases at J, with 12 bases between. Germline CDR1 reads SNHLY; CDR2 reads FYNNEI. The CDR3 has 14 residues. CDR3 amino acids: CASSGAGRDQPQHF. The CDR3 region has the DNA TGTGCCAGCAGTGGGGCGGGCCGAGATCAGCCCCAGCATTTT.

The gene calls are TRBV6-5 and TRBJ1-5; 7 bases are shared with TRBD1. In germline, CDR1 is MNHEY, CDR2 SVGAGI. V dropped 5 bases and J dropped 6; count of bases not matched to a gene: 4. The CDR3 covers 13 residues. In nucleotides, the CDR3 is TGTGCCAGCAGTGACAGGGAAGGTCAGCCCCAGCATTTT. Protein sequence: CASSDREGQPQHF.

The count of this clone is one. The gene calls are TRBV29-1 and TRBJ2-5, with 9 bases identical to TRBD1. Germline assignment: CDR1 SQVTM and CDR2 ANQGSEA. The ends lost 5 bases at V and 4 bases at J; junction bases unmatched: 2. This CDR3 contains 12 residues. Written as DNA, the CDR3 is TGCAGCGTTCGACAGGGGGTAGAGACCCAGTACTTC. Translating it yields CSVRQGVETQYF.

J is TRBJ2-7 and V is TRBV7-2, with D perhaps TRBD2 (7 bases). The CDR3 is 16 residues long. Trimming removed 1 base from V and 2 bases from J, with 15 bases in between. Germline CDR1 and CDR2: SGHTA and FQGNSA. The CDR3 region is CASSLGVRGGTYEQYF. DNA of the CDR3: TGTGCCAGCAGCTTAGGGGTGAGGGGGGGGACCTACGAGCAGTACTTC.